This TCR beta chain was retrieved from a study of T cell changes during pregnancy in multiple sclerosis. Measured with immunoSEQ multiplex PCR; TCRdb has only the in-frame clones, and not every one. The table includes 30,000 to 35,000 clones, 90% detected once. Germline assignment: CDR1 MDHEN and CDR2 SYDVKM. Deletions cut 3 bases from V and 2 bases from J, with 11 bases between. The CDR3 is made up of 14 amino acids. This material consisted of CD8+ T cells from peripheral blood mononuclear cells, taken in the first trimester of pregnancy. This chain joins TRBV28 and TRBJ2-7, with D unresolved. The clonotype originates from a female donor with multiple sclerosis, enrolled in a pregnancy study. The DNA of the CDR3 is TGTGCCAGCAGTTTCGATCTAGAGGCCTACGAGCAGTACTTC. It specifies CASSFDLEAYEQYF.